The T cell receptor beta chain under discussion was sequenced for a study of blood T cell repertoires in COVID-19. For the study at large: The cDNA or gDNA used as material had been derived from T cells, B-cell-depleted T cells, or PBMCs.

Per the original methods: By means of reference gene primer amplification, nucleated cell counts were estimated. Only in-frame clones appear in the TCRdb table, and some are missing; sequencing was by immunoSEQ multiplex PCR. D and trimming come from the DNA, and the V and J calls and clone size come from that table. The table shows around 360,000 clones, with roughly 87% occurring only once. Losses at the gene ends were 1 base for V and 1 base for J; bases not matched to a gene: 2. CDR3 size: 17 residues. The germline gives CDR1 SGHVS, CDR2 FNYEAQ. This chain links TRBV7-6 with TRBJ2-6, with TRBD2 identical over 9 bases. The TCR sequence derives from a woman aged 30 to 39 who had recovered from COVID-19. The material sequenced was PBMCs or T cells enriched from blood (not recorded which). CDR3 sequence reads: CASSLGTSVSGANVLTF. CDR3 nucleotides: TGTGCCAGCAGCTTAGGGACTAGCGTTTCTGGGGCCAACGTCCTGACTTTC.